This T cell receptor beta chain appears in the sequencing data of a study of T cells in Graves' hyperthyroidism and ophthalmopathy. CDR1 and CDR2 from the germline V gene are LNHDA and SQIVND (reference sequence). V lost 1 base to trimming and J lost 1 base; unmatched junction nucleotides: 8. The CDR3 extends over 18 amino acids. Each ophthalmopathy patient scored at least 3 on the Clinical Activity Score and at least 4 on NOSPECS grade, with duration under 3 months. RNA transcripts gave rise to amplified TCR beta CDR3 regions. HTBI primers were the set used in a first-round RT-PCR of the TCR CDR3. TCRdb redid the calling of the multiplex PCR reads with MiXCR, one entry per CDR3 protein. The sample yields hundreds of thousands of distinct CDR3 sequences, less than 25% seen once. With regard to this clonotype: The antigen is unknown.

Study outcomes and limitations: Separation of ophthalmopathy from stable hyperthyroidism was achieved by a 13 V-J model.

The clonotype was recovered from a man aged 25-45 years with Graves' ophthalmopathy. The sample taken for sequencing was blood. The chain recombines TRBV19 with TRBJ1-5, with 9 bases identical to TRBD1. CDR3 amino acids: CASSIVWTGVLSNQPQHF. As DNA, the CDR3 is TGTGCCAGTAGTATAGTCTGGACAGGGGTTCTCAGCAATCAGCCCCAGCATTTT.